The 5 T cell receptor beta chains listed next were all sequenced from one sample in a study of T cells in Graves' hyperthyroidism and ophthalmopathy. The TCR beta CDR3 regions underwent amplification using RNA transcripts as the source. First-round RT-PCR of the TCR CDR3 relied on the HTBI primer set. Each CDR3 protein is one row after TCRdb ran MiXCR on the multiplex PCR reads. The data contain fewer than 350,000 distinct CDR3 sequences, roughly 18% of them seen just once; the ten biggest clones take up under 40%. The sequencing sample was made of blood. The receptors derive from a man aged 45-65 years with Graves' ophthalmopathy.

The table lists this clonotype with a few counts. The chain couples TRBV3-1 to TRBJ2-1; 11 bases fit TRBD2. The CDR3 extends over 17 amino acids. V shed 0 bases and J 5 bases; nucleotides not matched to a gene: 6. CDR1 and CDR2 (germline): LGHDT, YNNKEL (reference sequence). The CDR3 sequence is CASSQDQETSGDNEQFF. Written as DNA, the CDR3 is TGTGCCAGCAGCCAAGATCAAGAGACTAGCGGGGACAATGAGCAGTTCTTC.

The V gene is TRBV4-1, the J gene TRBJ2-1; D might be TRBD1 or TRBD2, each matching 5 bases. The CDR3 consists of 15 residues. Trimming shortened V by 3 bases and J by 2 bases, and 11 bases separated the two germline ends. Germline CDR1 MGHRA, CDR2 YSYEKL. CDR3 sequence: CASSHGQGPYNEQFF. The CDR3 nucleotides are TGCGCCAGCAGCCACGGGCAGGGACCCTACAATGAGCAGTTCTTC.

The rearrangement links TRBV28 to TRBJ2-7, with 7 bases identical to TRBD2. The CDR3 sequence is 15 residues long. The V gene's germline CDR1 is MDHEN and CDR2 SYDVKM. V was clipped by 3 bases and J by 3 bases; unmatched bases: 8. CDR3 nucleotides: TGTGCCAGCAGTTTCCCGGACACGGGAGGCTACGAGCAGTACTTC. Its translation is CASSFPDTGGYEQYF.

In its sample, this clonotype was seen many times. The chain uses TRBV2 and TRBJ2-3; TRBD2 aligns across 14 bases. Germline CDR1 is SNHLY and CDR2 is FYNNEI. With 6 bases clipped from V and 1 base from J, the junction kept 3 bases outside the gene matches. CDR3 size: 16 residues. The CDR3 DNA reads as TGTGCCAGCAGGTGGGGACTAGCGGGAGGCACAGATACGCAGTATTTT. This gives the protein CASRWGLAGGTDTQYF.

The rearrangement joins TRBV13 to TRBJ2-7, with 12 bases fitting TRBD1. The CDR3 has 16 residues. In germline, CDR1 is PRHDT, CDR2 FYEKMQ (reference sequence). Trimming cost V 5 bases and J 7 bases; bases outside gene matches: 12. CDR3 amino acids: CASSLDQGQGAGEQYF. CDR3 sequence (DNA): TGTGCCAGCAGCCTCGACCAGGGACAGGGGGCGGGGGAGCAGTACTTC.